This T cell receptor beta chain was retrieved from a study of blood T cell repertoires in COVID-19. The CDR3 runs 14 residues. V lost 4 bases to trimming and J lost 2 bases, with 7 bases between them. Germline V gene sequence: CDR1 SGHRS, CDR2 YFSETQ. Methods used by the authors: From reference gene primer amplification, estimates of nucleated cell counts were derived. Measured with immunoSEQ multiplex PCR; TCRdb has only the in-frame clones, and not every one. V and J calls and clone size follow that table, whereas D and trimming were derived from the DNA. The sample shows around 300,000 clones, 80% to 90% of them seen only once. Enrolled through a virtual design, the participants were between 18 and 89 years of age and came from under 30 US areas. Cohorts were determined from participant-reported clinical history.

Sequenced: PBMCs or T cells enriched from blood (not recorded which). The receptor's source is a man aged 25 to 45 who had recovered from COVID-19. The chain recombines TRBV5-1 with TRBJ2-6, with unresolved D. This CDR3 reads CASSPLAGANVLTF. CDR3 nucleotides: TGCGCCAGCAGCCCCTTAGCTGGGGCCAACGTCCTGACTTTC.